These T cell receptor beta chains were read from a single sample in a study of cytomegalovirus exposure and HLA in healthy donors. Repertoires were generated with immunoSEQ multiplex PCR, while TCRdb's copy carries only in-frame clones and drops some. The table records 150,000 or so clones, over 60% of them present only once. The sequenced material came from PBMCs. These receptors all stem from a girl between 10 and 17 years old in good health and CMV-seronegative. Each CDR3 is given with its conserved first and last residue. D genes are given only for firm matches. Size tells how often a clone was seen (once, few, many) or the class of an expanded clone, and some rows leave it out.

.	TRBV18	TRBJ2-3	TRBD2	CASSILAGGFTDTQYF	TGTGCCAGCTCAATTCTAGCGGGGGGTTTCACAGATACGCAGTATTTT
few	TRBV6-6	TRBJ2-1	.	CASSSTGEGYNEQFF	TGTGCCAGCAGTTCGACAGGGGAGGGCTACAATGAGCAGTTCTTC
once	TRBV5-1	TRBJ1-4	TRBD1	CASSGGQGNEKLFF	TGCGCCAGCAGCGGGGGACAGGGAAACGAAAAACTGTTTTTT
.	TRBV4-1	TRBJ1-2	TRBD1	CASSQGGTDYGYTF	TGCGCCAGCAGCCAAGGGGGGACAGACTATGGCTACACCTTC
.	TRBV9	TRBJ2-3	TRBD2	CASSAGLAGGPADTQYF	TGTGCCAGCAGCGCCGGACTAGCGGGGGGGCCCGCAGATACGCAGTATTTT
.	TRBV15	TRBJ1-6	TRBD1	CATSPPDRHSGVDSPLHF	TGTGCCACCAGCCCCCCGGACAGGCACTCTGGTGTTGATTCACCCCTCCACTTT
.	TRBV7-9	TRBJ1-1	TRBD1	CASSRTGGGAFF	TGTGCCAGCAGCCGGACAGGGGGGGGTGCTTTCTTT
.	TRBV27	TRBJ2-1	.	CASTLGGGNEQFF	TGTGCCAGCACCCTAGGGGGGGGGAATGAGCAGTTCTTC
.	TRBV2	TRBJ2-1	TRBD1	CASKNRGEQFF	TGTGCCAGCAAGAACAGGGGTGAGCAGTTCTTC
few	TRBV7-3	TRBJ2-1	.	CASSLMQVGGNEQFF	TGTGCCAGCAGCTTAATGCAAGTGGGGGGCAATGAGCAGTTCTTC
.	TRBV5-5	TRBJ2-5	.	CASRSSQGVLETQYF	TGTGCCAGCAGATCGAGCCAGGGTGTGTTGGAGACCCAGTACTTC
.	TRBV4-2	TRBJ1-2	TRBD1	CASSQGVGTGGNNYGYTF	TGTGCCAGCAGCCAAGGAGTGGGGACAGGGGGGAATAACTATGGCTACACCTTC
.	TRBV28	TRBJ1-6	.	CASTSTGPYNSPLHF	TGTGCCAGCACCTCTACAGGACCCTATAATTCACCCCTCCACTTT
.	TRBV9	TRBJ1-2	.	CASTGLVDGYTF	TGTGCCAGTACAGGGTTAGTCGATGGCTACACCTTC
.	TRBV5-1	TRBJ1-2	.	CASSLELYYGYTF	TGCGCCAGCAGCTTAGAACTATACTATGGCTACACCTTC
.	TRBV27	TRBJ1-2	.	CASSAQGNYGYTF	TGTGCCAGCAGTGCCCAGGGGAACTATGGCTACACCTTC
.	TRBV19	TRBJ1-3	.	CASRRVVSGNTIYF	TGTGCCAGTAGGCGGGTCGTCTCTGGAAACACCATATATTTT
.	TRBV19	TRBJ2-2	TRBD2	CASRLAGANTGELFF	TGTGCCAGTAGATTAGCGGGGGCGAACACCGGGGAGCTGTTTTTT
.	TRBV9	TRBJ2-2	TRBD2	CASSVHSTSRATGELFF	TGTGCCAGCAGCGTGCACTCGACTAGCCGTGCCACCGGGGAGCTGTTTTTT
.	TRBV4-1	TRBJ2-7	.	CASSLLTGYEQYF	TGCGCCAGCAGCCTCCTAACAGGATACGAGCAGTACTTC
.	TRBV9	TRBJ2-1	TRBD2	CASSATGGGYNEQFF	TGTGCCAGCAGCGCCACGGGGGGTGGATACAATGAGCAGTTCTTC
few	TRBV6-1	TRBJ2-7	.	CASRDRTYEQYF	TGTGCCAGCAGGGACAGAACCTACGAGCAGTACTTC
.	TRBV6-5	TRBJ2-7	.	CASSSGTLSYEQYF	TGTGCCAGCAGCTCCGGGACACTTTCCTACGAGCAGTACTTC
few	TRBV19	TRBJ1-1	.	CASSSGRGSGNTEAFF	TGTGCCAGTAGTTCTGGGAGAGGGTCGGGAAACACTGAAGCTTTCTTT
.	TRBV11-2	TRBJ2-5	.	CASSLDPGYQETQYF	TGTGCCAGCAGCTTAGATCCGGGGTACCAAGAGACCCAGTACTTC
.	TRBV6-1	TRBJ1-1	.	CASRWGGEAFF	TGTGCCAGTAGATGGGGGGGGGAGGCTTTCTTT
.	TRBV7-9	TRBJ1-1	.	CASSSPVSNTEAFF	TGTGCCAGCAGCTCCCCTGTTTCGAACACTGAAGCTTTCTTT
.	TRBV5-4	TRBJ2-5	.	CASSLVGRGEEETQYF	TGTGCCAGCAGCTTGGTCGGCAGGGGGGAGGAAGAGACCCAGTACTTC
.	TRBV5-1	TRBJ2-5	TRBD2	CASSLSLAGGLQETQYF	TGCGCCAGCAGCTTGTCGCTAGCGGGGGGACTCCAAGAGACCCAGTACTTC
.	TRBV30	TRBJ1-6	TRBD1	CAWSVLDRDGSPLHF	TGTGCCTGGAGTGTACTGGACAGGGATGGATCACCCCTCCACTTT
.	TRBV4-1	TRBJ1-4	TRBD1	CASSQTGQGADEKLFF	TGCGCCAGCAGCCAAACGGGACAGGGGGCGGATGAAAAACTGTTTTTT
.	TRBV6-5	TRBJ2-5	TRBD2	CASSYAGGEETQYF	TGTGCCAGCAGTTATGCGGGGGGAGAAGAGACCCAGTACTTC
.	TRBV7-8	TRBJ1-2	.	CASSQTSTEGYTF	TGTGCCAGCAGCCAAACTTCGACGGAGGGCTACACCTTC
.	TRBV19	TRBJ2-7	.	CASGGRGSYEQYF	TGTGCCAGTGGAGGCAGGGGATCCTACGAGCAGTACTTC
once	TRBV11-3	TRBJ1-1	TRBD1	CASSGPDRGYTEAFF	TGTGCCAGCAGCGGACCGGACAGGGGGTACACTGAAGCTTTCTTT